One sample yielded the 5 T cell receptor beta chains listed below, sequenced in a study of blood T cell repertoires in COVID-19. The assay was immunoSEQ multiplex PCR, and TCRdb's table has in-frame clones only and misses some. The profile shows roughly 140,000 clones, 80% to 90% of them singletons. The sequenced sample consisted of peripheral blood. These receptor sequences come from a woman in her thirties or forties with acute or convalescent COVID-19.

The rearrangement links TRBV27 to TRBJ2-1; maybe TRBD1 (5 bases). The CDR3 is 17 residues long. The germline CDR1 and CDR2 sequences are MNHEY and SMNVEV (reference sequence). Trimming pared 0 bases from V and 0 bases from J, leaving 12 bases between. CDR3 residues: CASSLSKGIFSYNEQFF. The DNA for the CDR3 is TGTGCCAGCAGTTTATCGAAGGGGATTTTCTCCTACAATGAGCAGTTCTTC.

The chain joins TRBV9 to TRBJ2-2; 10 bases align to TRBD2. Per germline, CDR1 SGDLS and CDR2 YYNGEE. The CDR3 totals 17 residues. V trimming: 3 bases; J trimming: 5 bases; junction bases outside the gene matches: 10. The CDR3 DNA is TGTGCCAGCAGCGACCCTATAGCGGGGGGAGGGACCGGGGAGCTGTTTTTT. Protein product: CASSDPIAGGGTGELFF.

This clone appeared a few times. The chain links TRBV9 to TRBJ2-1, with D tentatively TRBD1 (6 bases). The CDR3 extends over 13 amino acids. The V gene lost 1 base and the J gene lost 8 bases, with 10 bases spanning the gap. Germline V gives CDR1 SGDLS, CDR2 YYNGEE. The CDR3 region is CASSVLQGDEQFF. In DNA form, the CDR3 reads TGTGCCAGCAGCGTATTACAGGGTGATGAGCAGTTCTTC.

The gene calls are TRBV19 and TRBJ1-5, with D uncertain. Deletions cut 5 bases from V and 3 bases from J, with 8 bases between. CDR1 LNHDA and CDR2 SQIVND come from the germline V gene (reference sequence). CDR3 size: 13 residues. CDR3: CASSFQDNQPQHF. In DNA form, the CDR3 reads TGTGCCAGTAGTTTCCAGGACAATCAGCCCCAGCATTTT.

The chain employs TRBV3-1 (or the pseudogene TRBV3-2) and TRBJ2-7, with TRBD2 matching over 8 bases. Losses at the gene ends were 1 base for V and 6 bases for J; bases not matched to a gene: 8. This CDR3 is 15 amino acids long. Germline CDR1 LGHDT, CDR2 YNNKEL (reference sequence). The CDR3 bases are TGTGCCAGCAGCCAAGCGGGAGGGGCTTTCGGCGAGCAGTACTTC. It translates to CASSQAGGAFGEQYF.